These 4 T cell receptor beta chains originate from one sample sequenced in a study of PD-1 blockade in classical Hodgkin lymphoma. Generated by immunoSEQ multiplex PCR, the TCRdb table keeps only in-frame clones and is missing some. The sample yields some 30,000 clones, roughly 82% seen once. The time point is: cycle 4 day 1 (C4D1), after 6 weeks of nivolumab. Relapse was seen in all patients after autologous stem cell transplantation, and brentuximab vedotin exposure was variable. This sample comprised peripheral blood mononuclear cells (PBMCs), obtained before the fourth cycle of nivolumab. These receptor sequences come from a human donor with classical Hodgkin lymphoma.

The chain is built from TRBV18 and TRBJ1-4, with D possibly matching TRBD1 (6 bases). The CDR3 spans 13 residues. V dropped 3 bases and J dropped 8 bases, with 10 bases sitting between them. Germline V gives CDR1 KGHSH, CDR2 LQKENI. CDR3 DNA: TGTGCCAGCTCACCGGAAGACAGGGAAAAACTGTTTTTT. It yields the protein CASSPEDREKLFF.

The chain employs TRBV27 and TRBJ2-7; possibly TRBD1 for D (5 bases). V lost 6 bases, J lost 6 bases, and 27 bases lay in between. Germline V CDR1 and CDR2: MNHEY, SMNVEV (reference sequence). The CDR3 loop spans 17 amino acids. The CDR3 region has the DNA TGTGCCAGCAGAGTAGGTTGGGCAAGGACAATCGCTTCCGAGCAGTACTTC. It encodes CASRVGWARTIASEQYF.

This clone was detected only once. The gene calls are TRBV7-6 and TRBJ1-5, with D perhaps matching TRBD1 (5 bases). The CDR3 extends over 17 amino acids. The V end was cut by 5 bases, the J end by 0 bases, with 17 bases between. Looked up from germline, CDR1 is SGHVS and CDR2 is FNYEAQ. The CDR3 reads CASSAGHQLHSNQPQHF. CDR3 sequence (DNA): TGTGCCAGCAGCGCTGGACACCAACTTCATAGCAATCAGCCCCAGCATTTT.

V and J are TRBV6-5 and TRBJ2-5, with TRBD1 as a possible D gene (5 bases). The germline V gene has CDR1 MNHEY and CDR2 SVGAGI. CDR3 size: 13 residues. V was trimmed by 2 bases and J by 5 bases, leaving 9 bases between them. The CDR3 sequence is CASSYQGMETQYF. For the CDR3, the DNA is TGTGCCAGCAGTTACCAGGGTATGGAGACCCAGTACTTC.